This T cell receptor beta chain was retrieved from a study of identical twins. Study-level findings and limits: These conclusions were based on statistical analysis (cross-sectional, not following the same donors).

Trimming removed 1 base at V and 1 base at J, with 20 bases between. The CDR3 is 18 residues long. Germline V gives CDR1 LNHNV, CDR2 YYDKDF (reference sequence). TCRdb recomputed calls from the 5' RACE reads with MiXCR, one row per CDR3 protein. The table has about 920,000 distinct CDR3 sequences, approximately 13% seen once. The table lists this clonotype with a count of one. Its specificity is unknown. The sample was also linked to a second study, of yellow fever vaccine responses in identical twins.

This sequence originates from a young woman in good health. The sequencing input was PBMCs. The rearrangement links TRBV15 to TRBJ2-7; a weak D match, TRBD2 (7 bases). CDR3 nucleotide sequence: TGTGCCACCAGCAGAGCGGGGGGCCGAACCAATATATCCTACGAGCAGTACGTC. Translated, it gives CATSRAGGRTNISYEQYV.